This TCR beta chain is from a study of T cell repertoires in cytomegalovirus infection. CDR1 and CDR2 from the germline V gene are MNHEY and SVGEGT. This CDR3 region has 17 residues. V was cut by 3 bases and J by 2 bases, with 20 bases left in between. With regard to this clonotype: Its matching antigen is unknown.

TCRdb passed the reads through MiXCR, listing each CDR3 protein once. The data show about 57,000 distinct CDR3 sequences, 20% to 25% seen once. The chain uses TRBV6-2 or TRBV6-3 and TRBJ2-7; D possibly corresponds to TRBD2 (6 bases). The source was CD8+ T cells from cultured PBMCs, collected from culture after CMV antigen stimulation. The source of this sequence is a human donor in good health (CMV status not recorded). Some clones in this sample may be carry-over from other donors' samples. DNA of the CDR3: TGTGCCAGCAGTTATAATGAAGAGGGCGGGACGGCCTACGAGCAGTACTTC. This sequence encodes CASSYNEEGGTAYEQYF.